Listed below are T cell receptor beta chains from one sample, sequenced in a study of T-cell reconstitution after alpha-beta-depleted transplantation in children. TCRdb ran MiXCR on the PCR reads and lists one entry per CDR3 protein. The data show about 1,000,000 distinct CDR3 sequences, 25% to 35% seen once. The sample here was PBMCs, mostly from graft donor cells, taken 360 days after TCRalphabeta/CD19-depleted stem cell transplant. The receptors were sampled from a boy in the first two years of life who had a stem cell transplant for SCID, so the T cells may come from the graft donor. Both conserved end residues are part of each CDR3. D genes are given only for firm matches. A clone size is listed for some rows: how often the clone was seen (once, few, many), or a class if it is expanded.

few | TRBJ2-7 | TRBV12-3/TRBV12-4 | NA | TGTGCCAGCAGCCAAATAGCCGGGACAATCATCTCCTACGAGCAGTACTTC | CASSQIAGTIISYEQYF
NA | TRBJ1-3 | TRBV12-3/TRBV12-4 | TRBD1 | TGTGCCAGCAGCCTGGACAGGGGATTTAGTGGAAACACCATATATTTT | CASSLDRGFSGNTIYF
NA | TRBJ2-1 | TRBV7-2 | NA | TGTGCCAGCAGCTTATTGCAGCCCCCCGACAATGAGCAGTTCTTC | CASSLLQPPDNEQFF
NA | TRBJ2-7 | TRBV6-6 | NA | TGTGCCAGCAACCCAGGGTTGGCCTACGAGCAGTACTTC | CASNPGLAYEQYF
few | TRBJ2-1 | TRBV3-1 | TRBD2 | TGTGCCAGCAGCCATCTTAGTGGTAGCGGGGGGGTAACTAATGAGCAGTTCTTC | CASSHLSGSGGVTNEQFF
few | TRBJ1-3 | TRBV20-1 | NA | TGCAGTGCTAGAGCCTTCGGCCCTCCTGGAAACACCATATATTTT | CSARAFGPPGNTIYF
few | TRBJ1-1 | TRBV4-2 | NA | TGTGCCAGCAGCCAAGACCTCGCCAGAAACACTGAAGCTTTCTTT | CASSQDLARNTEAFF
NA | TRBJ2-1 | TRBV24-1 | NA | TGTGCCACCAGAGAAGGGAATGAGCAGTTCTTC | CATREGNEQFF
few | TRBJ2-3 | TRBV6-6 | NA | TGTGCCAGCAAAGGATCCTACACAGATACGCAGTATTTT | CASKGSYTDTQYF
few | TRBJ2-1 | TRBV20-1 | TRBD2 | TGCAGTGCTAGGTCGTCCCGGGAGGGTAGAGAGCAGTTCTTC | CSARSSREGREQFF
NA | TRBJ2-5 | TRBV25-1 | NA | TGTGCCAGCAGTGACCAGGGTTTGAAAGAGACCCAGTACTTC | CASSDQGLKETQYF
NA | TRBJ2-3 | TRBV7-6 | TRBD2 | TGTGCCAGCAGCTTTAGCGGGGGTTTCACAGATACGCAGTATTTT | CASSFSGGFTDTQYF
NA | TRBJ1-5 | TRBV11-2 | NA | TGTGCCAGCAGCCCCCCCCTTGACGCCTGCCAGGGGTTAATGGATCAGCCCCAGCATTTT | CASSPPLDACQGLMDQPQHF
NA | TRBJ2-2 | TRBV4-1 | NA | TGCGCCAGCAGCCAACCGGACACCGGGGAGCTGTTTTTT | CASSQPDTGELFF
NA | TRBJ2-5 | TRBV20-1 | TRBD1 | TGCAGTGCTGGAAGACAGGGTGGGCAAGAGACCCAGTACTTC | CSAGRQGGQETQYF
many | TRBJ2-3 | TRBV20-1 | NA | TGCAGTGCTAGGGTTGCAGATACGCAGTATTTT | CSARVADTQYF
NA | TRBJ2-3 | TRBV4-1 | TRBD1 | TGCGCCAGCAGCCACGGCGACAGGGGGCGCGAGGATACGCAGTATTTT | CASSHGDRGREDTQYF
NA | TRBJ1-6 | TRBV12-3/TRBV12-4 | TRBD1 | TGTGCCAGCCAGGACAGGGGGCCACCCCTCCACTTT | CASQDRGPPLHF
few | TRBJ2-1 | TRBV7-9 | TRBD1 | TGTGCCAGCCCAGGACAGGGGCGACACAATGAGCAGTTCTTC | CASPGQGRHNEQFF
NA | TRBJ2-2 | TRBV10-1 | NA | TGCGCCAGCAGTGAGTACAGGAACACCGGGGAGCTGTTTTTT | CASSEYRNTGELFF
many | TRBJ2-1 | TRBV6-5 | TRBD2 | TGTGCCACCTCGGGGGGGTCCCCCTACAATGAGCAGTTCTTC | CATSGGSPYNEQFF
many | TRBJ2-3 | TRBV7-6 | NA | TGTGCCAGCAGCTTAGCGGGGGGAGGAGATACGCAGTATTTT | CASSLAGGGDTQYF
few | TRBJ1-1 | TRBV5-1 | NA | TGCGCCAGCAGCGAGGGATATGGGAACACTGAAGCTTTCTTT | CASSEGYGNTEAFF
NA | TRBJ2-4 | TRBV7-2 | NA | TGTGCCAGCAGCTTAGCCCTAGCATGGGGGACTCTAAAAAACATTCAGTACTTC | CASSLALAWGTLKNIQYF